The rows below give T cell receptor beta chains drawn from one sample of a study of cytomegalovirus exposure and HLA in healthy donors. Profiling relied on immunoSEQ multiplex PCR, and the TCRdb table lists in-frame clones only, not all of them. Its table records over 45,000 clones. Source material: PBMCs. The receptors come from a young woman in good health and CMV-seronegative. Both conserved end residues are part of each CDR3. Fields, in order: V gene, D gene, J gene, CDR3 protein, CDR3 DNA. A D gene is named only where the DNA matches it firmly.

v_call: TRBV29-1
d_call: -
j_call: TRBJ2-5
cdr3_aa: CSVERVQGQETQYF
cdr3_nt: TGCAGCGTTGAACGGGTCCAGGGGCAAGAGACCCAGTACTTC

v_call: TRBV5-1
d_call: TRBD2
j_call: TRBJ2-1
cdr3_aa: CASSLVLAGGDEQFF
cdr3_nt: TGCGCCAGCAGCTTGGTACTAGCGGGGGGCGATGAGCAGTTCTTC

v_call: TRBV7-3
d_call: TRBD1
j_call: TRBJ2-3
cdr3_aa: CASSSGQSTDTQYF
cdr3_nt: TGTGCCAGCAGCTCGGGACAGAGCACAGATACGCAGTATTTT

v_call: TRBV7-6
d_call: TRBD1
j_call: TRBJ1-2
cdr3_aa: CASSDWTGSNGYTF
cdr3_nt: TGTGCCAGCAGCGACTGGACAGGGTCAAATGGCTACACCTTC

v_call: TRBV5-1
d_call: -
j_call: TRBJ1-5
cdr3_aa: CASSLVPGNQPQHF
cdr3_nt: TGCGCCAGCAGCTTGGTACCAGGCAATCAGCCCCAGCATTTT

v_call: TRBV5-1
d_call: -
j_call: TRBJ2-3
cdr3_aa: CASSSFPEYGIDTQYF
cdr3_nt: TGCGCCAGCAGCTCGTTCCCGGAATACGGGATAGATACGCAGTATTTT

v_call: TRBV28
d_call: -
j_call: TRBJ2-1
cdr3_aa: CASSFMPPGNEQFF
cdr3_nt: TGTGCCAGCAGTTTTATGCCCCCGGGCAATGAGCAGTTCTTC

v_call: TRBV30
d_call: -
j_call: TRBJ1-6
cdr3_aa: CAGSGPLKRNSPLHF
cdr3_nt: TGTGCCGGGAGTGGTCCCTTAAAGAGGAATTCACCCCTCCACTTT

v_call: TRBV6-1
d_call: -
j_call: TRBJ2-7
cdr3_aa: CASSEAESGAYEQYF
cdr3_nt: TGTGCCAGCAGTGAAGCTGAATCAGGGGCCTACGAGCAGTACTTC

v_call: TRBV18
d_call: -
j_call: TRBJ1-1
cdr3_aa: CASSPTGGGRNTEAFF
cdr3_nt: TGTGCCAGCTCACCAACCGGGGGGGGACGGAACACTGAAGCTTTCTTT

v_call: TRBV7-9
d_call: TRBD1
j_call: TRBJ1-1
cdr3_aa: CASSFVRGGGEAFF
cdr3_nt: TGTGCCAGCAGCTTTGTTCGAGGGGGCGGCGAGGCTTTCTTT

v_call: TRBV18
d_call: -
j_call: TRBJ2-5
cdr3_aa: CASHRDDRRYQETQYF
cdr3_nt: TGTGCCAGTCACAGGGACGACAGAAGGTACCAAGAGACCCAGTACTTC

v_call: TRBV9
d_call: -
j_call: TRBJ1-1
cdr3_aa: CASSVNPKNTEAFF
cdr3_nt: TGTGCCAGCAGCGTGAATCCTAAGAACACTGAAGCTTTCTTT

v_call: TRBV4-2
d_call: TRBD2
j_call: TRBJ2-1
cdr3_aa: CASSRPGLAGNEQFF
cdr3_nt: TGTGCCAGCAGCCGTCCGGGACTAGCGGGTAACGAGCAGTTCTTC

v_call: TRBV28
d_call: -
j_call: TRBJ2-7
cdr3_aa: CASSLGNTEQYF
cdr3_nt: TGTGCCAGCTCACTGGGCAACACCGAGCAGTACTTC

v_call: TRBV5-1
d_call: -
j_call: TRBJ2-3
cdr3_aa: CASTGVQGYTDTQYF
cdr3_nt: TGCGCCAGCACGGGTGTACAGGGATACACAGATACGCAGTATTTT

v_call: TRBV29-1
d_call: TRBD1
j_call: TRBJ1-1
cdr3_aa: CSADRAGKNTEAFF
cdr3_nt: TGCAGCGCGGACAGGGCAGGCAAAAACACTGAAGCTTTCTTT

v_call: TRBV5-1
d_call: TRBD2
j_call: TRBJ2-2
cdr3_aa: CASSLGAGDHGELFF
cdr3_nt: TGCGCCAGCAGCTTGGGAGCGGGAGACCACGGGGAGCTGTTTTTT

v_call: TRBV7-9
d_call: -
j_call: TRBJ2-3
cdr3_aa: CASSLQGSGDTQYF
cdr3_nt: TGTGCCAGCAGCTTACAGGGAAGTGGGGATACGCAGTATTTT

v_call: TRBV5-6
d_call: -
j_call: TRBJ1-2
cdr3_aa: CASSLSGVRYGYTF
cdr3_nt: TGTGCCAGCAGCCTCTCGGGGGTAAGGTATGGCTACACCTTC

v_call: TRBV4-1
d_call: -
j_call: TRBJ1-1
cdr3_aa: CASSQPQGVGTEAFF
cdr3_nt: TGCGCCAGCAGCCAACCACAGGGAGTCGGCACTGAAGCTTTCTTT

v_call: TRBV19
d_call: -
j_call: TRBJ2-5
cdr3_aa: CASSVRGAYETQYF
cdr3_nt: TGTGCCAGTAGCGTTCGGGGGGCCTACGAGACCCAGTACTTC

v_call: TRBV18
d_call: TRBD1
j_call: TRBJ2-3
cdr3_aa: CASSAGTGTLSTDTQYF
cdr3_nt: TGTGCCAGCTCAGCCGGGACAGGAACCCTTAGCACAGATACGCAGTATTTT

v_call: TRBV4-1
d_call: TRBD1
j_call: TRBJ2-7
cdr3_aa: CASSRSGTGTYEQYF
cdr3_nt: TGCGCCAGCAGCAGATCCGGGACAGGGACCTACGAGCAGTACTTC

v_call: TRBV10-2
d_call: TRBD1
j_call: TRBJ2-7
cdr3_aa: CASSEGTGGYEQYF
cdr3_nt: TGCGCCAGCAGTGAGGGGACAGGGGGCTACGAGCAGTACTTC

v_call: TRBV6-5
d_call: TRBD2
j_call: TRBJ2-1
cdr3_aa: CASSRLADNEQFF
cdr3_nt: TGTGCCAGCAGCCGACTAGCCGACAATGAGCAGTTCTTC

v_call: TRBV19
d_call: -
j_call: TRBJ1-6
cdr3_aa: CASMGHRWNNSPLHF
cdr3_nt: TGTGCCAGTATGGGTCACAGGTGGAATAATTCACCCCTCCACTTT

v_call: TRBV7-2
d_call: TRBD2
j_call: TRBJ2-5
cdr3_aa: CASSRLAGVVETQYF
cdr3_nt: TGTGCCAGCAGCAGACTAGCGGGAGTAGTAGAGACCCAGTACTTC

v_call: TRBV14
d_call: -
j_call: TRBJ1-4
cdr3_aa: CASSRDTTEKLFF
cdr3_nt: TGTGCCAGCAGCCGGGACACCACCGAAAAACTGTTTTTT

v_call: TRBV7-9
d_call: -
j_call: TRBJ1-1
cdr3_aa: CASTVIDTEAFF
cdr3_nt: TGTGCCAGCACCGTTATCGACACTGAAGCTTTCTTT

v_call: TRBV2
d_call: -
j_call: TRBJ1-1
cdr3_aa: CASSYAMNTEAFF
cdr3_nt: TGTGCCAGCAGTTACGCGATGAACACTGAAGCTTTCTTT

v_call: TRBV4-1
d_call: TRBD1
j_call: TRBJ2-3
cdr3_aa: CASSRRQGEDTQYF
cdr3_nt: TGCGCCAGCAGCCGTAGACAGGGTGAGGATACGCAGTATTTT

v_call: TRBV18
d_call: -
j_call: TRBJ2-7
cdr3_aa: CASSPRQGISYEQYF
cdr3_nt: TGTGCCAGCTCCCCCAGGCAGGGCATCTCCTACGAGCAGTACTTC

v_call: TRBV11-3
d_call: TRBD1
j_call: TRBJ1-1
cdr3_aa: CASSSGQGTEAFF
cdr3_nt: TGTGCCAGCAGCTCCGGACAGGGAACTGAAGCTTTCTTT

v_call: TRBV4-2
d_call: TRBD2
j_call: TRBJ2-5
cdr3_aa: CASSRSSGGYQETQYF
cdr3_nt: TGTGCCAGCAGCCGATCTAGCGGGGGGTACCAAGAGACCCAGTACTTC